The present T cell receptor beta chain was sequenced within a study of technical replicates of blood from a few donors. Germline lookup yields CDR1 SGHNT and CDR2 YYREEE (reference sequence). Trimming at V came to 4 bases and at J to 3 bases, leaving 5 bases not matched to a gene. This CDR3 is built from 16 residues. Assay: immunoSEQ multiplex PCR; the TCRdb copy retains only in-frame clones and omits some. This table holds roughly 72,000 clones, over 85% found once. Sequenced sample: T cells isolated from PBMCs. This receptor was taken from a human donor in good health. This chain links TRBV5-4 with TRBJ2-1; 12 bases are a match to TRBD2. The CDR3: CASSHRTSGVYNEQFF. The CDR3 bases are TGTGCCAGCAGCCACAGGACTAGCGGGGTCTACAATGAGCAGTTCTTC.